What follows are 9 T cell receptor beta chains derived from one specimen sequenced in a study of T cells after yellow fever vaccination. TCRdb passed the 5' RACE reads through MiXCR, listing each CDR3 protein once. The sample records some 300,000 distinct CDR3 sequences, approximately 10% being singletons. The source was CD4+ T cells sorted from PBMCs, collected 5 days after the yellow fever booster vaccination. The origin of the receptors is a man younger than 35 who received the YFV17D yellow fever vaccine.

This chain connects TRBV11-2 to TRBJ2-1; 13 positions agree with TRBD2. With V trimmed by 5 bases and J by 8 bases, 18 bases remained unmatched. Germline CDR1 reads SGHAT; CDR2 reads FQNNGV. The CDR3 spans 19 residues. The CDR3 DNA follows: TGTGCCAGCAGCCCCTGGGGGGAGACTAGCGGGGGGTTATTAGATGAGCAGTTCTTC. Amino acid sequence: CASSPWGETSGGLLDEQFF.

V usage is TRBV6-1 and J usage is TRBJ2-1; no clear D. The CDR3 runs to 12 residues. Deletions cut 5 bases from V and 8 bases from J, with 10 bases between. Germline CDR1 is MNHNS and CDR2 is SASEGT. This chain's CDR3 is CASSRKSDEQFF. CDR3 nucleotide sequence: TGTGCCAGCAGTCGGAAGAGCGATGAGCAGTTCTTC.

The genes are TRBV7-9 and TRBJ2-5, with D perhaps matching TRBD2 (5 bases). CDR1 and CDR2 (germline): SEHNR, FQNEAQ (reference sequence). The CDR3 runs to 14 residues. V was cut by 8 bases and J by 0 bases, with 13 bases left in between. The CDR3 protein is CASGLMGDQETQYF. DNA of the CDR3: TGTGCCAGCGGTCTGATGGGAGACCAAGAGACCCAGTACTTC.

The table lists this clonotype with many counts. The chain employs TRBV4-2 and TRBJ2-4; D not resolved. The V gene's germline CDR1 is LGHNA and CDR2 YNFKEQ. This CDR3 has 15 residues. Trimming removed 0 bases from V and 2 bases from J, with 8 bases in between. The CDR3 loop is CASSQESGSKNIQYF. The CDR3 coding sequence is TGTGCCAGCAGCCAAGAATCAGGCTCCAAAAACATTCAGTACTTC.

The chain is built from TRBV20-1 and TRBJ2-7; 8 bases align to TRBD2. Germline loops: CDR1 DFQATT, CDR2 SNEGSKA (reference sequence). V lost 7 bases and J lost 1; bases outside the gene matches: 3. The CDR3 has 12 residues. This CDR3 reads CSVSGASYEQYF. The CDR3 region has the DNA TGCAGTGTTAGCGGGGCTTCCTACGAGCAGTACTTC.

The chain recombines TRBV5-4 with TRBJ2-5, with 11 bases fitting TRBD2. V dropped 2 bases and J dropped 5; count of bases not matched to a gene: 5. There are 15 residues in the CDR3. Germline lookup yields CDR1 SGHNT and CDR2 YYREEE (reference sequence). In DNA form, the CDR3 reads TGTGCCAGCAGCTTACTTAGCGGGGGGGCCGAGACCCAGTACTTC. This translates into CASSLLSGGAETQYF.

The chain uses TRBV20-1 and TRBJ1-2; D is ambiguous. Germline lookup yields CDR1 DFQATT and CDR2 SNEGSKA (reference sequence). Trimming removed 0 bases from V and 7 bases from J, with 3 bases in between. The CDR3 length is 10 residues. The CDR3 sequence: CSARDRGYTF. The CDR3 DNA follows: TGCAGTGCTAGAGACCGTGGCTACACCTTC.

This clonotype has only a few counts. The gene calls are TRBV6-5 and TRBJ2-7, with 7 bases lining up with TRBD2. V was clipped by 6 bases and J by 3 bases; unmatched bases: 8. The CDR3 extends over 14 amino acids. Germline V CDR1 and CDR2: MNHEY, SVGAGI. CDR3 DNA sequence: TGTGCCAGCAGACAACTGGGGGGGGGCTACGAGCAGTACGTC. This codes for CASRQLGGGYEQYV.

In this sample, this clonotype turned up a few times. The chain links TRBV5-1 to TRBJ2-2; D is unclear. This CDR3 is 14 amino acids long. Germline values: CDR1 SGHRS, CDR2 YFSETQ. With 2 bases removed from V and 1 base from J, the gap between germline ends came to 6 bases. The CDR3 is CASSFAKNTGELFF. CDR3 DNA: TGCGCCAGCAGCTTCGCCAAGAACACCGGGGAGCTGTTTTTT.